These T cell receptor beta chains were read from a single sample in a study of T-cell memory formation after mild COVID-19. From the 5' RACE reads, TCRdb called clonotypes with MiXCR, one entry per CDR3 protein. Altogether under 300,000 distinct CDR3 sequences are present, around 15% being singletons, with the ten largest covering about a fifth. The specimen sequenced was PBMCs or a T cell subset sorted from them (not recorded which). These receptors originate from a man aged 18 to 30 who had mild COVID-19 (a few samples of this study predate the infection). Cell type and time point are not known. Each CDR3 is given with its conserved first and last residue. The D gene is left open where the match is weak. Size values are once, few and many counts, or a class for expanded clones, and some rows have none.

j_call cdr3_length d_call v_call clone_size cdr3_aa cdr3_nt
TRBJ1-3 13 . TRBV6-5 . CASSPEVGNTIYF TGTGCCAGCAGTCCAGAAGTTGGAAACACCATATATTTT
TRBJ2-3 12 . TRBV11-2 few CASRYRTHTQYF TGTGCCAGCAGATACAGGACCCACACGCAGTATTTT
TRBJ2-1 15 TRBD1 TRBV7-2 few CASSARDRGFGEQFF TGTGCCAGCAGCGCCCGGGACAGGGGGTTTGGTGAGCAGTTCTTC
TRBJ2-3 14 . TRBV15 few CATSREGATDTQYF TGTGCCACCAGCAGAGAGGGGGCAACAGATACGCAGTATTTT
TRBJ2-3 15 TRBD2 TRBV3-1 . CASSSSGGGPDTQYF TGTGCCAGCAGCAGTAGCGGGGGGGGCCCAGATACGCAGTATTTT
TRBJ1-4 15 TRBD1 TRBV5-1 . CASSLPGQGEEKLFF TGCGCCAGCAGCCTCCCGGGACAGGGGGAAGAAAAACTGTTTTTT
TRBJ1-3 15 TRBD1 TRBV5-1 few CASSSGQGGADTIYF TGCGCCAGCAGCTCGGGACAGGGAGGAGCGGACACCATATATTTT
TRBJ1-5 14 TRBD1 TRBV19 many CASSPRGLGQPQHF TGTGCCAGTAGTCCCAGGGGGCTGGGTCAGCCCCAGCATTTT
TRBJ1-1 14 TRBD1 TRBV20-1 few CSAGSGQVSAEAFF TGCAGTGCGGGAAGCGGACAGGTGTCCGCTGAAGCTTTCTTT
TRBJ2-1 15 TRBD1 TRBV5-1 . CASSIGQGPYNEQFF TGCGCCAGCAGCATCGGACAGGGGCCGTACAATGAGCAGTTCTTC
TRBJ1-5 16 . TRBV20-1 few CSASKGKASGNQPQHF TGCAGTGCTAGTAAAGGGAAGGCTAGCGGCAATCAGCCCCAGCATTTT
TRBJ1-2 15 . TRBV6-5 few CASSYRAGAVYGYTF TGTGCCAGCAGTTACCGGGCCGGGGCCGTCTATGGCTACACCTTC
TRBJ2-2 14 . TRBV10-3 few CAIQGVWNTGELFF TGTGCCATCCAGGGAGTGTGGAACACCGGGGAGCTGTTTTTT
TRBJ1-5 14 . TRBV6-5 few CASRAGPSHQPQHF TGTGCCAGCAGGGCCGGGCCCTCACATCAGCCCCAGCATTTT
TRBJ2-1 15 . TRBV20-1 few CSATSPGPLFGEQFF TGCAGTGCCACCTCGCCGGGACCGCTTTTCGGGGAGCAGTTCTTC
TRBJ2-7 14 . TRBV20-1 . CSARDTRGNYEQYF TGCAGTGCTAGAGATACCAGGGGCAACTACGAGCAGTACTTC
TRBJ2-5 20 . TRBV4-1 . CASSQVDWGNDSPFQETQYF TGCGCCAGCAGCCAAGTTGACTGGGGGAACGACAGTCCCTTCCAAGAGACCCAGTACTTC
TRBJ1-4 16 TRBD1 TRBV4-3 . CASSSTGTGGSEKLFF TGCGCCAGCAGCTCCACCGGGACAGGGGGGAGTGAAAAACTGTTTTTT
TRBJ2-7 14 TRBD1 TRBV4-2 . CASSQDTGGGEQYF TGTGCCAGCAGCCAAGATACAGGGGGCGGCGAGCAGTACTTC
TRBJ1-4 17 TRBD1 TRBV7-9 few CASSWLTGGGGVEKLFF TGTGCCAGCAGCTGGCTGACAGGGGGCGGAGGTGTTGAAAAACTGTTTTTT
TRBJ1-2 14 . TRBV7-2 . CASSSEGRSYGYTF TGTGCCAGCAGCTCGGAGGGACGGTCCTATGGCTACACCTTC
TRBJ1-5 15 TRBD1 TRBV11-2 . CASSSVQGDDQPQHF TGTGCCAGCAGCTCCGTACAGGGGGATGATCAGCCCCAGCATTTT
TRBJ2-1 15 TRBD2 TRBV7-9 . CASSVWGGGNNEQFF TGTGCCAGCAGCGTGTGGGGCGGGGGAAACAATGAGCAGTTCTTC
TRBJ1-2 13 . TRBV27 . CASSSRTRYGYTF TGTGCCAGCAGTTCCCGGACTCGCTATGGCTACACCTTC
TRBJ2-1 12 . TRBV20-1 . CSARGPAGEQFF TGCAGTGCTAGAGGGCCCGCTGGTGAGCAGTTCTTC
TRBJ2-3 14 . TRBV7-2 many CASSLTEVADTQYF TGTGCCAGCAGCTTAACGGAGGTCGCAGATACGCAGTATTTT
TRBJ2-2 15 . TRBV4-2 few CASSQQKTNTGELFF TGTGCCAGCAGCCAACAGAAGACGAACACCGGGGAGCTGTTTTTT
TRBJ2-3 16 TRBD1 TRBV7-2 . CASSWGRQGVGDTQYF TGTGCCAGCAGCTGGGGGCGTCAGGGGGTTGGAGATACGCAGTATTTT
TRBJ2-5 15 . TRBV6-2/TRBV6-3 . CASSLSGGSGETQYF TGTGCCAGCAGTCTCTCCGGTGGTAGCGGCGAGACCCAGTACTTC
TRBJ1-2 16 TRBD1 TRBV7-9 few CASSPYRDRDRLGYTF TGTGCCAGCAGCCCTTACCGGGACAGGGACCGGTTAGGCTACACCTTC
TRBJ2-2 14 . TRBV28 few CASNLAGLTGELFF TGTGCCAGCAATTTGGCAGGGCTGACCGGGGAGCTGTTTTTT
TRBJ2-5 14 TRBD2 TRBV5-4 many CASSPSSGEGTQYF TGTGCCAGCAGCCCCTCCAGCGGGGAGGGGACCCAGTACTTC
TRBJ2-7 14 TRBD1 TRBV5-1 . CASSYGQGTYEQYF TGCGCCAGCAGCTACGGACAGGGGACCTACGAGCAGTACTTC
TRBJ1-1 13 . TRBV12-3/TRBV12-4 few CASRVEANTEAFF TGTGCCAGCAGGGTCGAAGCGAACACTGAAGCTTTCTTT
TRBJ2-3 17 TRBD2 TRBV4-3 . CASSPRLAGVEADTQYF TGCGCCAGCAGCCCCCGACTAGCGGGGGTGGAGGCAGATACGCAGTATTTT
TRBJ2-3 15 . TRBV27 once CASSLSGAGADTQYF TGTGCAAGCAGTTTATCGGGAGCCGGGGCAGATACGCAGTATTTT
TRBJ1-1 14 . TRBV19 few CATRSEGGNTEAFF TGTGCCACCAGGTCGGAGGGGGGGAACACTGAAGCTTTCTTT
TRBJ1-4 16 . TRBV11-2 . CGSSLFGAVLGEKLFF TGTGGCAGCAGCTTATTTGGCGCTGTCTTGGGGGAAAAACTGTTTTTT
TRBJ2-7 13 TRBD1 TRBV18 . CASSQTGSNEQYF TGTGCCAGCTCACAGACAGGGTCCAACGAGCAGTACTTC
TRBJ1-1 12 . TRBV30 . CAWRLTQFEAFF TGTGCCTGGAGGCTGACACAATTCGAAGCTTTCTTT
TRBJ2-2 15 TRBD2 TRBV2 few CASRTGTSNTGELFF TGTGCCAGCAGAACCGGGACTAGCAACACCGGGGAGCTGTTTTTT
TRBJ1-2 14 . TRBV4-2 few CASSQAPGDEGYTF TGTGCCAGCAGCCAAGCCCCAGGGGATGAAGGCTACACCTTC
TRBJ2-2 14 . TRBV5-1 . CASSAEDPTGELFF TGCGCCAGCAGCGCCGAGGACCCTACCGGGGAGCTGTTTTTT
TRBJ2-1 15 . TRBV4-1 few CASSQERLVYNEQFF TGCGCCAGCAGCCAAGAAAGGCTGGTCTACAATGAGCAGTTCTTC
TRBJ2-5 14 . TRBV10-3 . CAINGEGSRETQYF TGTGCCATCAATGGGGAAGGGTCCCGGGAGACCCAGTACTTC
TRBJ2-3 11 . TRBV6-2/TRBV6-3 many CASSYPDTQYF TGTGCCAGCAGTTACCCAGATACGCAGTATTTT
TRBJ2-2 15 . TRBV5-1 . CASSGGGGDTGELFF TGCGCCAGCAGCGGTGGAGGGGGTGACACCGGGGAGCTGTTTTTT
TRBJ2-5 15 TRBD1 TRBV7-6 . CASSPSDRGLETQYF TGTGCCAGCAGCCCCTCGGACAGGGGGCTAGAGACCCAGTACTTC
TRBJ2-3 16 TRBD2 TRBV5-4 many CASSSGLAGSTDTQYF TGTGCCAGCAGTTCGGGACTAGCGGGGTCCACAGATACGCAGTATTTT
TRBJ2-3 14 . TRBV28 few CASSLGLYTDTQYF TGTGCCAGCAGTTTAGGGCTTTACACAGATACGCAGTATTTT
TRBJ1-2 16 . TRBV10-3 . CAISGHGLEGNYGYTF TGTGCCATCAGCGGCCACGGTCTTGAGGGAAACTATGGCTACACCTTC